This T cell receptor beta chain was recovered during a study of blood T cells in healthy people across ages. As concerns this clonotype: Its antigen remains unknown.

Per-sample PBMC isolation yielded at least 7 million cells. A minimum of 5 micrograms of total RNA was extracted per sample. A sample-barcoded 5' primer and a J-beta primer mix were used in a second PCR of roughly 6 to 12 cycles. TCRdb reprocessed the 5' RACE reads via MiXCR and lists one record per CDR3 protein. The sample holds roughly 2 million distinct CDR3 sequences, approximately 50% seen once. Findings of the study overall: It was found that TCR beta diversity correlated strongly with the percentage of naive T cells. Changes in expanded clonotypes were possibly confounded, as the CMV status of donors was unknown.

What was sequenced was blood. The TCR was taken from a woman in her thirties or forties in good health.

In nucleotides, the CDR3 is TGCAGTGCCCCGGGACAGTGGATCTACGAGCAGTACTTC. It is translated as CSAPGQWIYEQYF. This chain joins TRBV20-1 and TRBJ2-7; 7 bases line up with TRBD1. With V trimmed by 6 bases and J by 3 bases, 8 bases remained unmatched. CDR1 is DFQATT and CDR2 is SNEGSKA in the germline V gene (reference sequence). The CDR3 has 13 residues.